The clone carrying this TCR beta chain was recorded only once. Its antigen is unknown. The method was immunoSEQ multiplex PCR; TCRdb's version includes in-frame clones alone and lacks a portion of them. The data contain about 29,000 clones, about 80% of them singletons. J was trimmed by 7 bases and V by 5 bases; bases with no gene match: 5. The CDR3 covers 13 residues. CDR1 and CDR2 from the germline V gene are SGHTA and FQGTGA. The data were taken from a study of cytotoxic CD8 clonotypes in ibrutinib-treated CLL. The overall study: Response samples were taken after a median of about 11 months on treatment, range 6 to 36. Study outcomes and limitations: Under therapy, public clonotypes either contracted or stayed stable, and they were uncommon.

Cryopreserved PBMCs supplied roughly 2 micrograms of genomic DNA for TCR beta libraries. The input for sequencing was PBMCs, taken after 36 months of ibrutinib treatment. V usage is TRBV7-3 and J usage is TRBJ1-2; 9 bases fit TRBD1. This TCR was sampled from a human donor with chronic lymphocytic leukemia. DNA of the CDR3: TGTGCCAGCAGCCCACAGGGGGCCCTTGGCTACACCTTC. Protein: CASSPQGALGYTF.